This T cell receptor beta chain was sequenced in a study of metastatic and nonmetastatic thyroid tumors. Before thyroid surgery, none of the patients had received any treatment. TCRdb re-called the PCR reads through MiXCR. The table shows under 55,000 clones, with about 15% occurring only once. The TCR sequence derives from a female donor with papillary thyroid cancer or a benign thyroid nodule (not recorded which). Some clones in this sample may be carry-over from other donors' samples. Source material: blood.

This CDR3 reads CAWPPPCPLVRQPQHF. The CDR3 nucleotides read TGTGCCTGGCCCCCCCCGTGCCCACTGGTGCGGCAGCCCCAGCATTTT. The rearrangement joins TRBV30 to TRBJ1-5; D uncertain. The germline CDR1 and CDR2 sequences are GTSNPN and SVGIG (reference sequence). CDR3 size: 16 residues. V shed 5 bases and J shed 7 bases, with 24 bases lying between them.